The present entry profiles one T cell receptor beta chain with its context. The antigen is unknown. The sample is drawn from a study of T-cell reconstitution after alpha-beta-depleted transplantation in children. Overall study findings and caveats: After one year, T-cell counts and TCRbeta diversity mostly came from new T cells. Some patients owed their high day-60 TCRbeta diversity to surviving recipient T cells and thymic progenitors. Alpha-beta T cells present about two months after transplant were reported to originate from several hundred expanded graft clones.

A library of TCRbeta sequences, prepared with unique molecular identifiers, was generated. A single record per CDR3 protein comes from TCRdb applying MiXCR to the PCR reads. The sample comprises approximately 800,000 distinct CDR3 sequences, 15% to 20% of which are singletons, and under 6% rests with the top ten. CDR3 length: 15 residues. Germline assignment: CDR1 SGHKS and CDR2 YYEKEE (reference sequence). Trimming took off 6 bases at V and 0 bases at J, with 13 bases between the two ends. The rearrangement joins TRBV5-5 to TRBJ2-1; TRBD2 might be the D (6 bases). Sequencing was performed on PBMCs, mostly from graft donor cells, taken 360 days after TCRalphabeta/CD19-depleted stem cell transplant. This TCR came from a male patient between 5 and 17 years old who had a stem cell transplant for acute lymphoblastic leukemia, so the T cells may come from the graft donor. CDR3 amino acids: CASKLAVSSYNEQFF. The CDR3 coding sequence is TGTGCCAGCAAACTAGCTGTCAGCTCCTACAATGAGCAGTTCTTC.